The T cell receptor (beta chain) described here comes from a study of Ad26.COV2.S vaccination and SARS-CoV-2 variants. On the study more broadly: Donor was in the COV1001 Ad26.COV2.S trial arm.

Study-level points and caveats: After vaccination, reports described spike-specific CD8+ and CD4+ T cell responses as showing substantial breadth.

Treatment described: around 19 received Ad26.COV2.S at low or high dose, single or two shots; about five received placebo; per-sample allocation not given. Sampling happened 63 days after the first vaccine or placebo injection. Generated by immunoSEQ multiplex PCR, the TCRdb table keeps only in-frame clones and is missing some. The sample has fewer than 500,000 clones; roughly 89% are singletons. Comment on this clone: The antigen is not known.

The source material was peripheral blood, sampled in a trial of Ad26.COV2.S vaccine versus placebo. The origin of this receptor is a person between 18 and 65 years old who received the Ad26.COV2.S COVID-19 vaccine or a placebo.

CDR3 sequence: CASSPSLPGLNTGELFF. CDR3 nucleotide sequence: TGTGCCAGCTCACCCTCATTACCGGGCCTCAACACCGGGGAGCTGTTTTTT. The chain joins TRBV18 to TRBJ2-2; unclear D gene. Germline-derived CDR1 and CDR2 are KGHSH and LQKENI. The V and J ends lost 3 bases and 2 bases respectively, with 16 bases between them. There are 17 residues in the CDR3.